This TCR beta chain was found in a study of blood T cell repertoires in COVID-19 (dated by TCRdb to the early 2020s). Broadly, across the study: Samples covering the acute and convalescent phases of COVID-19 were provided by collaborators in the United States, Italy and Spain. Samples were obtained from the ongoing ImmuneRACE study (first 160 participants) and from over a thousand subjects provided by 6 global collaborators. The material from the prospective study consisted of cDNA or gDNA derived from T cells, B-cell-depleted T cells, or PBMCs. The repertoires were released in a freely available public database meant as a resource for research on the immune response to SARS-CoV-2. Where available, HLA class I and class II types were taken from metadata supplied by the sample provider and were not determined by assay-based typing. A de-identified subject ID, COVID-19 status, age in years and sex were almost always included in the sample metadata. Subjects who had been exposed to COVID-19, were actively infected with it, or had recovered from it provided the deeply sampled blood TCRbeta repertoires that made up the dataset.

Paper-wide results and their limitations: The amount of clinical and demographic metadata varied by source and participant and was provided uncurated.

The germline V end is reduced by 6 bases and the J end by 0 bases; junction bases left unmatched: 8. CDR1 and CDR2 are read off the germline V gene as MNHEY and SVGEGT. The CDR3 contains 17 residues, cysteine and phenylalanine counted. The only DNA kept is the CDR3, 51 bases in frame from the first base. With regard to this clone: Its specific antigen is unknown. One base away there is no much larger clone; base qualities are not given.

Each collaborating institution followed its own protocols to collect whole blood in K2EDTA tubes. Collaborator samples were shipped for TCRbeta analysis as frozen whole blood, isolated PBMCs, or DNA extracted from either sample type. The immunoSEQ Assay, a bias-controlled multiplex PCR, was used to amplify TCRbeta CDR3 regions from genomic DNA. In the paper's pipeline: Nucleated cell counts per sample were estimated from amplification of reference gene primers within the assay. To quantify the absolute abundance of each unique TCRbeta CDR3 rearrangement, sequence reads were collapsed and filtered. For each sample, productive Simpson clonality was calculated as the square root of Simpson's diversity index over productive rearrangements. TCRdb stores this immuneACCESS table with in-frame sequences only. Part of the clones is absent; in the studies checked, under half of the shortfall reflects unresolved V genes, and no reason is known for the rest. V and J calls plus clone size are reproduced from that table; the DNA served to infer D and trimming. The sample table shows a few hundred thousand clones, and 84% are seen once. 15% to 20% of the sample goes to the ten largest clones.

Sequences were obtained from peripheral blood. The source is a woman older than 75 with active or convalescent COVID-19. The chain employs TRBV6-2 or TRBV6-3 and TRBJ2-1; TRBD2 lines up with 10 middle nucleotides. For the CDR3, the sequence is CASRPSGRSGSYNEQFF. The sequenced DNA is TGTGCCAGCAGGCCTAGCGGGAGAAGCGGCTCCTACAATGAGCAGTTCTTC.